A single sample is the source of the 30 T cell receptor beta chains below, sequenced in a study of regulatory T cells in long-lasting Graves disease. The authors built TCR beta libraries using iRepertoire HTBI primers and Arm-PCR of CDR3 regions. Using its own MiXCR run on the multiplex PCR reads, TCRdb lists one record per CDR3 protein. The sample holds approximately 300,000 distinct CDR3 sequences; 18% are singletons and the top ten take 35% to 45%. The time point here: newly diagnosed GD, antithyroid drugs for less than 3 months. RNA extracted from PBMCs served as the sequencing template. The sample here was peripheral blood mononuclear cells (PBMCs), taken at new diagnosis, from a patient treated with antithyroid drugs. The receptors originated from a female donor with Graves disease.

This clonotype was counted at least ten times. The rearrangement joins TRBV10-1 to TRBJ2-1; 8 positions match TRBD2. CDR3 length equals 13 residues. The germline V gene encodes CDR1 WNHNN and CDR2 SYGVQD (reference sequence). V dropped 10 bases and J dropped 16; count of bases not matched to a gene: 18. Here the CDR3 reads CAIPGRISGTYFF. The CDR3 DNA reads TGCGCCATCCCAGGGCGTATTAGCGGGACCTATTTCTTC.

The V call is TRBV11-3, the J call TRBJ2-7; a weak D match, TRBD2 (6 bases). Trimming took 4 bases from V and 3 from J, leaving 16 bases between them. This CDR3 has 15 amino acids. Germline values: CDR1 SGHNT, CDR2 YENEEA. CDR3 bases: TGTGCCAGCAGCTGGGGAAGCGGGCCCAACTACGAGCAGTACTTC. Amino acid sequence: CASSWGSGPNYEQYF.

This clonotype was detected many times. CDR3 in DNA: TGTGCCAGCAGTTTTCAAGCGGGAGTGGAGACCCAGTACTTC. Protein: CASSFQAGVETQYF. The chain has TRBV28 and TRBJ2-5; the match to TRBD2 covers 8 bases. The CDR3 is 14 amino acids. Germline CDR1 MDHEN, CDR2 SYDVKM. V dropped 3 bases and J dropped 5; count of bases not matched to a gene: 5.

In this sample, this clonotype turned up many times. The chain employs TRBV19 and TRBJ2-3; 7 nucleotides align to TRBD2. Germline CDR1 is LNHDA and CDR2 is SQIVND (reference sequence). The CDR3 runs 14 residues. The ends lost 11 bases at V and 6 bases at J; junction bases unmatched: 14. The CDR3 here is CAGWLIGRWDTQYF. The DNA of the CDR3 is TGTGCCGGTTGGTTAATCGGGAGGTGGGATACGCAGTATTTT.

The table lists this clonotype with many counts. CDR3: CATVGQGGYNEQFF. The CDR3 DNA follows: TGTGCCACCGTCGGACAGGGAGGTTACAATGAGCAGTTCTTC. The chain has TRBV24-1 and TRBJ2-1, with TRBD1 identical over 8 bases. Germline CDR1 reads KGHDR; CDR2 reads SFDVKD. Trimming cost V 9 bases and J 4 bases; bases outside gene matches: 7. CDR3 length: 14 residues.

This clonotype was picked up many times. The chain carries TRBV5-1 and TRBJ2-2; 8 bases are shared with TRBD1. CDR1 is SGHRS, CDR2 YFSETQ, per germline. The V gene end was trimmed by 3 bases and the J gene end by 1 base; junction bases not matched to a gene: 5. The CDR3 covers 16 residues. The CDR3 reads CASSSTGTGNTGELFF. CDR3 DNA: TGCGCCAGCAGCTCAACCGGGACAGGGAACACCGGGGAGCTGTTTTTT.

Comment on this clonotype: This may be a read error, as it is one base from a much larger clone. The rearrangement links TRBV12-3 or TRBV12-4 to TRBJ2-7, with no clear D. The CDR3 contains 16 residues. The CDR3 is CASSSPGRYYTYEQCF. CDR3 sequence (DNA): TGTGCCAGCAGTTCACCAGGACGGTACTACACCTACGAGCAGTGCTTC.

In its sample, this clonotype was seen many times. The rearrangement joins TRBV27 to TRBJ1-1; D is possibly TRBD1 (6 bases). Germline V lookup: CDR1 MNHEY, CDR2 SMNVEV (reference sequence). The CDR3 has 16 residues. The ends were cut back, 5 bases at V and 2 bases at J, with 18 bases in the middle. CDR3: CASSSRYWGANTEAFF. In DNA form, the CDR3 reads TGTGCCAGCAGTAGCCGCTATTGGGGGGCCAACACTGAAGCTTTCTTT.

This clonotype has ten or more counts. The V and J genes are TRBV20-1 and TRBJ2-1, with 7 nucleotides matching TRBD1. Germline CDR1 and CDR2: DFQATT and SNEGSKA (reference sequence). V lost 5 bases to trimming and J lost 6 bases; unmatched junction nucleotides: 13. CDR3 length: 15 amino acids. CDR3 loop: CSARDRGFPFNEQFF. CDR3 coding DNA: TGCAGTGCTCGGGACAGAGGATTCCCATTCAATGAGCAGTTCTTC.

The table lists this clonotype with many counts. The V call is TRBV5-8, the J call TRBJ1-5, with D unclear. The CDR3 totals 11 residues. Germline assignment: CDR1 SGHTS and CDR2 YDEGEE. V lost 4 bases and J lost 6, with 5 bases in between. The CDR3 spells CASSEGQPQHF. The CDR3 DNA reads TGTGCCAGCAGCGAGGGTCAGCCCCAGCATTTT. Supplemented by reference TRBV5-8 and TRBJ1-5, the full variable domain reads EAGVTQSPTHLIKTRGQQATLRCSPISGHTSVYWYQQALGLGLQFLLWYDEGEERNRGNFPPRFSGRQFPNYSSELNVNALELEDSALYLCASSEGQPQHFGDGTRLSIL.

This clonotype was observed at least ten times. The chain joins TRBV12-5 to TRBJ2-6; 7 positions agree with TRBD1. V gave up 6 bases and J gave up 0 bases; unmatched junction bases: 11. The CDR3 consists of 18 residues. The germline V gene encodes CDR1 LGHNT and CDR2 FRNRAP. Here the CDR3 DNA reads TGTGCTAGTGGAAGAGGGACAGCCTCCGCCTCTGGGGCCAACGTCCTGACTTTC. Translating gives CASGRGTASASGANVLTF. The full variable domain, in which reference TRBV12-5 and TRBJ2-6 provide the parts outside the CDR3, is DARVTQTPRHKVTEMGQEVTMRCQPILGHNTVFWYRQTMMQGLELLAYFRNRAPLDDSGMPKDRFSAEMPDATLATLKIQPSEPRDSAVYFCASGRGTASASGANVLTFGAGSRLTVL.

The genes are TRBV4-1 and TRBJ2-4, with 13 bases lining up with TRBD2. V dropped 3 bases and J dropped 8; count of bases not matched to a gene: 7. The CDR3 spans 16 residues. Germline V lookup: CDR1 MGHRA, CDR2 YSYEKL. As DNA, the CDR3 is TGCGCCAGCAGCCAGAGACTAGCGGGAGGTTTTGACATTCAGTACTTC. The encoded protein is CASSQRLAGGFDIQYF.

This clonotype was seen at least ten times. This rearrangement joins TRBV7-3 to TRBJ2-3, with 7 bases lining up with TRBD2. V lost 1 base and J lost 8; bases outside the gene matches: 6. Germline-derived CDR1 and CDR2 are SGHTA and FQGTGA. The CDR3 length is 14 residues. CDR3 sequence: CASSLMAGVGTQYF. CDR3 in DNA: TGTGCCAGCAGCTTAATGGCGGGAGTGGGTACGCAGTATTTT.

The chain joins TRBV14 to TRBJ2-7; 7 nucleotides align to TRBD1. Germline CDR1 is SGHDN and CDR2 is FVKESK. V was clipped by 1 base and J by 2 bases; unmatched bases: 5. The CDR3 loop spans 15 amino acids. The CDR3 bases are TGTGCCAGCAGCCAAGCGACAGGGCCTACCTACGAGCAGTACTTC. This translates into CASSQATGPTYEQYF.

The table lists this clonotype with many counts. J is TRBJ1-2 and V is TRBV18, with 7 bases identical to TRBD1. The germline CDR1 and CDR2 sequences are KGHSH and LQKENI. CDR3 length equals 16 residues. Unmatched junction bases numbered 14, after V lost 5 bases and J lost 5 bases. The CDR3 spells CASSSPLDPGGYGYTF. The CDR3 DNA sequence: TGTGCCAGCTCATCCCCCTTAGACCCAGGGGGGTATGGCTACACCTTC.

This clonotype was seen repeatedly, ten times or more. This chain connects TRBV28 to TRBJ2-1; 7 bases are shared with TRBD1. The CDR3 covers 15 residues. J lost 4 bases, V lost 3 bases, and 6 bases had no gene match. Germline V gives CDR1 MDHEN, CDR2 SYDVKM. CDR3 sequence reads: CASSFGDRLYNEQFF. The DNA for the CDR3 is TGTGCCAGCAGTTTTGGGGACAGATTATACAATGAGCAGTTCTTC.

This clonotype was counted many times. The chain carries TRBV29-1 and TRBJ2-5, with TRBD1 identical over 10 bases. CDR1 SQVTM and CDR2 ANQGSEA come from the germline V gene. The CDR3 has 15 residues. J lost 7 bases, V lost 3 bases, and 11 bases had no gene match. The DNA of the CDR3 is TGCAGCGTTGATCAGGGGACAGGGGTTATAGGGACCCAGTACTTC. Encoded protein: CSVDQGTGVIGTQYF.

This clonotype was counted at least ten times. V usage is TRBV3-1 and J usage is TRBJ2-3; 8 nucleotides align to TRBD2. Germline V gene sequence: CDR1 LGHDT, CDR2 YNNKEL (reference sequence). The CDR3 sequence is 18 residues long. J was trimmed by 1 base and V by 1 base; bases with no gene match: 10. The CDR3 nucleotides are TGTGCCAGCAGCCAAGTTAGGGGACTAGGGGTCCGCACAGATACGCAGTATTTT. Its protein is CASSQVRGLGVRTDTQYF.

The chain links TRBV11-3 to TRBJ2-7; 9 nucleotides match TRBD1. The ends lost 5 bases at V and 2 bases at J; junction bases unmatched: 7. This CDR3 is 15 amino acids long. The germline V gene has CDR1 SGHNT and CDR2 YENEEA. CDR3 coding DNA: TGTGCCAGCAGCGCCGGGACAGGGACCCCCTACGAGCAGTACTTC. Translation gives CASSAGTGTPYEQYF.

At least ten counts were recorded for this clonotype. The V call is TRBV11-3, the J call TRBJ2-1, with 10 bases lining up with TRBD2. The CDR3 covers 16 residues. Germline-derived CDR1 and CDR2 are SGHNT and YENEEA. The V and J ends lost 1 base and 10 bases, in that order; junction bases with no gene match: 10. CDR3: CASSLVLAGGLAEQFF. CDR3 DNA sequence: TGTGCCAGCAGCTTAGTGTTAGCGGGAGGCTTAGCCGAGCAGTTCTTC.

This clonotype was seen at least ten times. The genes are TRBV19 and TRBJ2-4, with D tentatively TRBD1 or TRBD2 (5 bases each). CDR3 length: 13 amino acids. The germline gives CDR1 LNHDA, CDR2 SQIVND (reference sequence). V gave up 4 bases and J gave up 9 bases, with 13 bases separating them. Here the CDR3 DNA reads TGTGCCAGTAGTACTGGGGCAGGGAGCATTCAGTACTTC. The encoded protein is CASSTGAGSIQYF.

The V gene is TRBV6-2 or TRBV6-3, the J gene TRBJ1-1, with a tentative D call TRBD1 (6 bases). Between the trimmed V and J ends, which lost 4 bases and 3 bases, there was a span of 21 bases. This CDR3 has 17 residues. CDR1 MNHEY and CDR2 SVGEGT come from the germline V gene. The CDR3 nucleotides are TGTGCCAGCAGTTCCGGTACAGGGATCGGGAGAGACACTGAAGCTTTCTTT. It specifies CASSSGTGIGRDTEAFF.

There are many counts of this clonotype. The gene calls are TRBV7-3 and TRBJ2-3; D remains ambiguous. The CDR3 consists of 13 residues. V was clipped by 5 bases and J by 1 base, with 7 bases between them. From germline, CDR1 is SGHTA and CDR2 FQGTGA. CDR3 region: CASSQRGTDTQYF. CDR3 bases: TGTGCCAGCAGCCAAAGGGGCACAGATACGCAGTATTTT.

The chain couples TRBV7-9 to TRBJ2-5, with unresolved D. The germline V and J ends were trimmed by 8 bases and 0 bases, with 13 bases remaining between them. The CDR3 is made up of 14 amino acids. CDR1 SEHNR and CDR2 FQNEAQ come from the germline V gene (reference sequence). The CDR3 here is CASSESQYQETQYF. In DNA, the CDR3 is TGTGCCAGCTCCGAATCTCAGTACCAAGAGACCCAGTACTTC.

There are many counts of this clonotype. The chain links TRBV6-1 to TRBJ1-6; D gene unclear. Germline V gene data show CDR1 as MNHNS and CDR2 as SASEGT. The CDR3 sequence is 14 residues long. Trimming took off 6 bases at V and 6 bases at J, with 12 bases between the two ends. CDR3 residues: CASSTSGVNSPLHF. The CDR3 DNA reads as TGTGCCAGCAGCACCTCGGGCGTTAATTCACCCCTCCACTTT.

This clonotype was counted many times. The V gene is TRBV12-3 or TRBV12-4, the J gene TRBJ1-2; unclear D gene. The CDR3 extends over 13 amino acids. V was cut by 3 bases and J by 8 bases, with 13 bases left in between. The CDR3 DNA reads TGTGCCAGCAGTTTCGGTGCGGAGGGCGGCTACACCTTC. Amino acids: CASSFGAEGGYTF.

The V call is TRBV9, the J call TRBJ1-1; D is unclear. The length of the CDR3 is 14 residues. V was pared by 2 bases and J by 4 bases, with 12 bases between. Germline assignment: CDR1 SGDLS and CDR2 YYNGEE. The CDR3 loop reads CASSVSGGSTEAFF. CDR3 bases: TGTGCCAGCAGCGTTTCTGGAGGGAGCACTGAAGCTTTCTTT.

V gene TRBV5-4 combines with J gene TRBJ2-7; TRBD2 agrees at 9 bases. Germline V gene sequence: CDR1 SGHNT, CDR2 YYREEE (reference sequence). CDR3 length: 15 residues. V dropped 3 bases and J dropped 9; count of bases not matched to a gene: 13. The DNA for the CDR3 is TGTGCCAGCAGCTCGCGCGGTAGCGGGAGTTTTGGGCAGTACTTC. The encoded protein is CASSSRGSGSFGQYF.

The sample holds many counts of this clonotype. The chain has TRBV5-1 and TRBJ2-7, with D hard to call. The V end lost 0 bases, the J end lost 2 bases, and 9 bases lay between the germline ends. This CDR3 has 14 residues. Per germline, CDR1 SGHRS and CDR2 YFSETQ. The CDR3 bases are TGCGCCAGCAGCTTGGACACCCTCACCTACGAGCAGTACTTC. Encoded protein: CASSLDTLTYEQYF.

The chain combines TRBV11-3 with TRBJ2-1; no clear D. Trimming pared 2 bases from V and 8 bases from J, leaving 10 bases between. The CDR3 runs 13 residues. The germline CDR1 and CDR2 sequences are SGHNT and YENEEA. CDR3 nucleotide sequence: TGTGCCAGCAGCTTACACGGCTTCGATGAGCAGTTCTTC. Protein: CASSLHGFDEQFF.